A selection of T cell receptor beta chains follows, all from one sample in a study of human versus mouse CDR3 diversity and MHC coevolution. Libraries were prepared by immunoSEQ multiplex PCR; TCRdb keeps only in-frame clonotypes and omits some of them. The sample holds about 83,000 clones, 85% to 95% seen once. The source material was naive CD4+ T cells from blood. The receptors were gathered from a person aged 25 to 75 in good health. CDR3s include the opening cysteine and the closing phenylalanine or tryptophan. A D gene is named only where the DNA matches it firmly. Clone size appears in some rows only: once, few, many, or a class for an expanded clone.

clone size,CDR3 length,J gene,D gene,V gene,CDR3 DNA,CDR3 protein
NA,16,TRBJ2-7,TRBD2,TRBV5-1,TGCGCCAGCAGCTCGGGGTTAGCGGGAGTTATGGGTGAGCAGTACTTC,CASSSGLAGVMGEQYF
NA,12,TRBJ2-3,NA,TRBV30,TGTGCCTGGAGCAGTGTGACAGATACGCAGTATTTT,CAWSSVTDTQYF
NA,14,TRBJ1-1,TRBD1,TRBV5-4,TGTGCCAGCAGCGTACAGGGGGCGAGCACTGAAGCTTTCTTT,CASSVQGASTEAFF
NA,17,TRBJ2-2,TRBD2,TRBV7-2,TGTGCCAGCAGCTTGTTGTTCGGGGGGGCGCGGGGCGGGGAGCTGTTTTTT,CASSLLFGGARGGELFF
NA,13,TRBJ1-3,NA,TRBV6-1,TGTGCCAGCAGATCGGACAGACGAAACACCATATATTTT,CASRSDRRNTIYF
NA,15,TRBJ2-7,NA,TRBV7-8,TGTGCCAGCAGCTTAAGAGGGGGGGGGCAATACGAGCAGTACTTC,CASSLRGGGQYEQYF
NA,15,TRBJ1-5,TRBD1,TRBV28,TGTGCCAGCAGGGGACAGGGGGTAAGCAATCAGCCCCAGCATTTT,CASRGQGVSNQPQHF
once,11,TRBJ2-1,NA,TRBV30,TGTGCCTGGAGTGTATACTGGACAGAGTTCTTC,CAWSVYWTEFF
NA,15,TRBJ2-7,NA,TRBV15,TGTGCCACCAGCCCGCGAAGTTCTAAATCCTACGAGCAGTACTTC,CATSPRSSKSYEQYF
NA,14,TRBJ2-7,NA,TRBV6-5,TGTGCCAGCAGTTACCAGGGAAGCTCCTACGAGCAGTACTTC,CASSYQGSSYEQYF
NA,17,TRBJ1-4,NA,TRBV2,TGTGCCAGCAGTGAAGTTGAATGGGGGGCAACTAATGAAAAACTGTTTTTT,CASSEVEWGATNEKLFF
NA,15,TRBJ2-7,NA,TRBV2,TGTGCCAGCAGTTCCCACAGGGAACACTCCTACGAGCAGTACTTC,CASSSHREHSYEQYF
NA,15,TRBJ2-1,NA,TRBV7-9,TGTGCCAGCAGCTTCTTTAGCGACTCCTACAATGAGCAGTTCTTC,CASSFFSDSYNEQFF
NA,15,TRBJ1-6,TRBD1,TRBV4-1,TGCGCCAGCAGCCAAAGGGACAGTAAGACTTCACCCCTCCACTTT,CASSQRDSKTSPLHF
NA,13,TRBJ1-1,NA,TRBV5-5,TGTGCCAGCAGCTTCGGGGGGAACACTGAAGCTTTCTTT,CASSFGGNTEAFF
NA,14,TRBJ1-4,NA,TRBV6-1,TGTGCCAGCAGCAAACAGGGTGCAACTGAAAAACTGTTTTTT,CASSKQGATEKLFF
NA,17,TRBJ2-1,TRBD2,TRBV5-8,TGTGCCAGCAGCTTTTATTTAGCAGCGGGGGGGCGCAATGAGCAGTTCTTC,CASSFYLAAGGRNEQFF
NA,16,TRBJ2-1,TRBD2,TRBV6-5,TGTGCCAGCAGTTACTCCGGGACTAGCGGGTACAATGAGCAGTTCTTC,CASSYSGTSGYNEQFF
once,15,TRBJ2-3,NA,TRBV11-2,TGTGCCAGCAGCTTATGGGGGACTTTTGAAGATACGCAGTATTTT,CASSLWGTFEDTQYF
NA,15,TRBJ2-7,TRBD1,TRBV27,TGTGCCAGCAGTTCCCTCGCAGGGGGCTATTACGAGCAGTACTTC,CASSSLAGGYYEQYF
NA,18,TRBJ1-5,NA,TRBV19,TGTGCCAGTAGTGAAGTAGGCTTGGTGGGGGGTTATAGTCAGCCCCAGCATTTT,CASSEVGLVGGYSQPQHF
NA,14,TRBJ1-1,NA,TRBV6-5,TGTGCCAGCAGTTTATCAGGGCTCAACACTGAAGCTTTCTTT,CASSLSGLNTEAFF
NA,13,TRBJ2-7,TRBD1,TRBV19,TGTGCCAGTGGAGACAGGGCTTCCTACGAGCAGTACTTC,CASGDRASYEQYF
NA,16,TRBJ2-2,TRBD1,TRBV7-6,TGTGCCAGCAGATTGGCGGGACAGGGAAGTACCGGGGAGCTGTTTTTT,CASRLAGQGSTGELFF
once,13,TRBJ1-5,NA,TRBV15,TGTGCCACCAGCAGAGATTCCGGGAAGCCCCAGCATTTT,CATSRDSGKPQHF
NA,14,TRBJ1-2,NA,TRBV5-1,TGCGCCAGCAGCTTGGGGCAGGATAACTATGGCTACACCTTC,CASSLGQDNYGYTF
NA,16,TRBJ1-1,TRBD1,TRBV19,TGTGCCAGTAGTTCGCGGGACAGCCTTAGGCGCACTGAAGCTTTCTTT,CASSSRDSLRRTEAFF
NA,14,TRBJ1-4,NA,TRBV2,TGTGCCAGCAGTATGGGCGCCCTTGATGAAAAACTGTTTTTT,CASSMGALDEKLFF
NA,13,TRBJ2-2,TRBD2,TRBV7-7,TGTGCCAGCAGCTCCGGGGGGTCCGGGGAGCTGTTTTTT,CASSSGGSGELFF
NA,15,TRBJ1-4,NA,TRBV5-6,TGTGCCAGCAGCGCTACAGGGATCCCTAATGAAAAACTGTTTTTT,CASSATGIPNEKLFF
NA,15,TRBJ2-5,NA,TRBV5-1,TGCGCCAGCAGCTTGGGAGGGGAGGAGCTCGAGACCCAGTACTTC,CASSLGGEELETQYF
NA,17,TRBJ2-3,TRBD2,TRBV11-2,TGTGCCAGCACCCACCCATGGCGGGGGGGCCGTACAGATACGCAGTATTTT,CASTHPWRGGRTDTQYF
NA,15,TRBJ1-2,TRBD1,TRBV11-3,TGTGCCAGCAGCAGCCGTCGGACAGGGATATATGGCTACACCTTC,CASSSRRTGIYGYTF
NA,12,TRBJ2-3,NA,TRBV29-1,TGCAGCGCTGGCGGCCTCACAGATACGCAGTATTTT,CSAGGLTDTQYF
NA,13,TRBJ1-2,NA,TRBV19,TGTGCCAGTAGTTACGGTGCAAACTATGGCTACACCTTC,CASSYGANYGYTF
NA,17,TRBJ2-2,NA,TRBV7-9,TGTGCCAGCAGCCATCAATGGGGCGGATTGAACACCGGGGAGCTGTTTTTT,CASSHQWGGLNTGELFF
NA,17,TRBJ1-3,NA,TRBV5-1,TGCGCCAGCAGCCTTACCCCGGACAGCCTCTCTGGAAACACCATATATTTT,CASSLTPDSLSGNTIYF
NA,15,TRBJ1-5,NA,TRBV15,TGTGCCACCAGCAGAGCGGGGGGTAGCAATCAGCCCCAGCATTTT,CATSRAGGSNQPQHF
NA,13,TRBJ1-5,NA,TRBV30,TGTGCCTGGGCAGGGGATAGCAATCAGCCCCAGCATTTT,CAWAGDSNQPQHF
few,15,TRBJ2-7,NA,TRBV11-2,TGTGCCAGCAGCTTGGGACACACGAGCTCCTACGAGCAGTACTTC,CASSLGHTSSYEQYF
NA,15,TRBJ2-1,TRBD2,TRBV11-2,TGTGCCAGCAGCTTACAACTAGCGGCGTACAATGAGCAGTTCTTC,CASSLQLAAYNEQFF
NA,14,TRBJ2-7,NA,TRBV19,TGTGCCAGTAGTATAGGACCCCGGAGCATTGAGCAGTACTTC,CASSIGPRSIEQYF